What follows are 11 T cell receptor beta chains derived from one specimen sequenced in a study of blood T cell repertoires in COVID-19. The assay was immunoSEQ multiplex PCR, and TCRdb's table has in-frame clones only and misses some. The sample comprises around 250,000 clones, roughly 83% of which are singletons, and about 4.5% rests with the top ten. The sequenced material came from peripheral blood. These receptors were taken from a man between 60 and 75 years old who had recovered from COVID-19.

This sequence joins TRBV6-1 and TRBJ2-7; D not certain. V was pared by 3 bases and J by 3 bases, with 6 bases between. The germline V gene encodes CDR1 MNHNS and CDR2 SASEGT. CDR3 size: 12 residues. CDR3 sequence (DNA): TGTGCCAGCAGTGAGCAACACTACGAGCAGTACTTC. Amino acid sequence: CASSEQHYEQYF.

The chain links TRBV19 to TRBJ2-3, with D perhaps matching TRBD1 (6 bases). V gave up 5 bases and J gave up 3 bases, with 9 bases separating them. Germline CDR1 and CDR2: LNHDA and SQIVND (reference sequence). There are 13 residues in the CDR3. The CDR3 nucleotides read TGTGCCAGTAGTCCCAGGGGAACAGATACGCAGTATTTT. Its translation: CASSPRGTDTQYF.

This clone appeared a few times. The V and J genes are TRBV7-2 and TRBJ2-2, with 7 bases aligning to TRBD1. Per the germline V gene, CDR1 is SGHTA and CDR2 is FQGNSA. The V segment lost 3 bases and the J segment 2 bases; nucleotides outside the gene matches: 6. The CDR3 spans 16 residues. As DNA, the CDR3 is TGTGCCAGCAGCTTTATGGGACAGCTAAACACCGGGGAGCTGTTTTTT. This gives the protein CASSFMGQLNTGELFF. The full variable domain, with the rest looked up from reference TRBV7-2 and TRBJ2-2, is GAGVSQSPSNKVTEKGKDVELRCDPISGHTALYWYRQSLGQGLEFLIYFQGNSAPDKSGLPSDRFSAERTGGSVSTLTIQRTQQEDSAVYLCASSFMGQLNTGELFFGEGSRLTVL.

V is TRBV7-2 and J is TRBJ2-4; 10 nucleotides agree with TRBD2. This CDR3 has 17 amino acids. With V trimmed by 1 base and J by 3 bases, 6 bases remained unmatched. CDR1 and CDR2 from the germline V gene are SGHTA and FQGNSA. CDR3 sequence (DNA): TGTGCCAGCAGCTTAGTCACTAGCGGGATTGTCAAAAACATTCAGTACTTC. This gives the protein CASSLVTSGIVKNIQYF.

CDR3 sequence (DNA): TGTGCCAGCAGCTTGGCTAGCTCGGGACAAGAGACCCAGTACTTC. It translates to CASSLASSGQETQYF. The chain uses TRBV7-3 and TRBJ2-5; possibly TRBD2 for D (5 bases). CDR3 length: 15 amino acids. The V gene lost 3 bases and the J gene lost 2 bases, with 13 bases spanning the gap. CDR1 and CDR2 (germline): SGHTA, FQGTGA.

This clone has just a few counts. The chain uses TRBV6-5 and TRBJ1-1; no definite D call. V was pared by 5 bases and J by 4 bases, with 14 bases between. The length of the CDR3 is 14 residues. Germline CDR1 is MNHEY and CDR2 is SVGAGI. The CDR3 bases are TGTGCCAGCAGTCTCGACTTTGTGGGCACTGAAGCTTTCTTT. This translates into CASSLDFVGTEAFF.

The chain combines TRBV28 with TRBJ1-5; 9 bases align to TRBD1. Germline lookup yields CDR1 MDHEN and CDR2 SYDVKM. The V and J ends lost 3 bases and 6 bases, in that order; junction bases with no gene match: 9. The CDR3 consists of 16 residues. In DNA form, the CDR3 reads TGTGCCAGCAGTTTTTTAGCGAGACAGGGGGGTCAGCCCCAGCATTTT. Amino acid sequence: CASSFLARQGGQPQHF. Complete variable domain (other parts from reference TRBV28 and TRBJ1-5): DVKVTQSSRYLVKRTGEKVFLECVQDMDHENMFWYRQDPGLGLRLIYFSYDVKMKEKGDIPEGYSVSREKKERFSLILESASTNQTSMYLCASSFLARQGGQPQHFGDGTRLSIL.

This clone has a handful of counts. The V gene is TRBV4-1, the J gene TRBJ2-2; 8 nucleotides line up with TRBD2. The J segment lost 5 bases and the V segment lost 3 bases, leaving 8 bases of the junction unmatched. This CDR3 region has 16 residues. The germline V gene has CDR1 MGHRA and CDR2 YSYEKL. The CDR3 region is CASSHGGGPGTGELFF. For the CDR3, the DNA is TGCGCCAGCAGCCATGGCGGGGGGCCGGGTACCGGGGAGCTGTTTTTT.

The chain combines TRBV29-1 with TRBJ2-1, with D possibly TRBD2 on 6 matching bases. V was shortened by 0 bases and J by 5 bases, with 11 bases between the two germline ends. Germline CDR1 reads SQVTM; CDR2 reads ANQGSEA. The length of the CDR3 is 14 residues. This chain's CDR3 is CSVEEGQRDNEQFF. CDR3 in DNA: TGCAGCGTTGAAGAAGGCCAGCGGGACAATGAGCAGTTCTTC.

The sample holds one count of this clone. This rearrangement joins TRBV21-1 to TRBJ1-5; the table's TRBD1 call for D was not verified on the DNA. TRBV21-1 is a pseudogene. The CDR3 has 20 residues. In DNA form, the CDR3 reads TGTGCCAGCAGCAAATACTACCCAATCCCCGGGACAGGGTTGGGTCAGCCCCAGCATTTT. It translates to CASSKYYPIPGTGLGQPQHF.

The chain has TRBV27 and TRBJ1-1; D remains ambiguous. Trimming removed 5 bases from V and 4 bases from J, with 17 bases in between. This CDR3 comprises 15 residues. The germline gives CDR1 MNHEY, CDR2 SMNVEV (reference sequence). The CDR3 nucleotides are TGTGCCAGCAGTCCCAACGAGGGTAGGAGCACTGAAGCTTTCTTT. Encoded protein: CASSPNEGRSTEAFF.